This TCR beta chain appears in the sequencing data of a study of PD-1 blockade in classical Hodgkin lymphoma. Each patient's relapse followed autologous stem cell transplantation, and brentuximab vedotin exposure varied. Using immunoSEQ multiplex PCR, the repertoire was profiled, and TCRdb retains in-frame clones only, with some absent. The top ten clones hold around an eighth of a sample with 40,000 to 50,000 clones, just under 80% of them seen once. The receptor's source is a human donor with classical Hodgkin lymphoma. The specimen comprised peripheral blood mononuclear cells (PBMCs), sampled at baseline.

This chain's CDR3 is CASSFAGGSYEQYF. The CDR3 nucleotides are TGTGCCAGCAGCTTCGCAGGGGGCTCCTACGAGCAGTACTTC. The chain carries TRBV7-2 and TRBJ2-7, with 7 bases lining up with TRBD1. The ends lost 3 bases at V and 0 bases at J; junction bases unmatched: 2. The CDR3 covers 14 residues. CDR1 and CDR2 from the germline V gene are SGHTA and FQGNSA.